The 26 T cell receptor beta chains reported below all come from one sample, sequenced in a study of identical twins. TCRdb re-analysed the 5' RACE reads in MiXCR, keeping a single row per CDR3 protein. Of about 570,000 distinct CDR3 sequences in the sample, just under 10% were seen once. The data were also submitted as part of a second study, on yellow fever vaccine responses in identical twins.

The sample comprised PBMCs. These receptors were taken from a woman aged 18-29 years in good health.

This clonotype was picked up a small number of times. The CDR3 sequence: CASGSSGSYNEQFF. The DNA for the CDR3 is TGTGCCAGCGGGTCCAGCGGCTCCTACAATGAGCAGTTCTTC. The V and J genes are TRBV12-3 or TRBV12-4 and TRBJ2-1, with D possibly TRBD2 on 5 matching bases. Trimming removed 8 bases at V and 0 bases at J, with 11 bases between. The CDR3 has 14 residues.

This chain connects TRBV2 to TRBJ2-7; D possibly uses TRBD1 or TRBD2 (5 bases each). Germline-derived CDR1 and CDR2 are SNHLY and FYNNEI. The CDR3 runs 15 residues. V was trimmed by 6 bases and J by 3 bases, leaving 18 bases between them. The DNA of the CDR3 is TGTGCCAGCAGGGCCCCAGGGACGGAGGTCTACGAGCAGTACTTC. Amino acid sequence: CASRAPGTEVYEQYF.

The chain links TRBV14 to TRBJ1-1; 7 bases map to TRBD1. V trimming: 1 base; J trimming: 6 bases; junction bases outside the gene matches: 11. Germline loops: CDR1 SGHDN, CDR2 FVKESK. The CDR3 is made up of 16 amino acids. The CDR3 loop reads CASSQAPEGARSEAFF. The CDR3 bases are TGTGCCAGCAGCCAAGCCCCTGAGGGGGCAAGGTCTGAAGCTTTCTTT.

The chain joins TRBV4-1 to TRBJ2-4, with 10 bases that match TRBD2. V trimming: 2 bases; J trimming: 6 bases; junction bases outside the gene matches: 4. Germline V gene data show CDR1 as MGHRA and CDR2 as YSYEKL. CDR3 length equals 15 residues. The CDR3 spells CASSQHTSGTNIQYF. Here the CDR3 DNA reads TGCGCCAGCAGCCAACATACTAGCGGGACAAACATTCAGTACTTC.

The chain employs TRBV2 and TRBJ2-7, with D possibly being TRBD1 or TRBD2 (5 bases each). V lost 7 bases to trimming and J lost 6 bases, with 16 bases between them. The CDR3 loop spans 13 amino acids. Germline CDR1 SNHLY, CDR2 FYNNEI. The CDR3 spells CASTEGTVGEQYF. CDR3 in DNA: TGTGCCAGCACCGAGGGGACCGTGGGCGAGCAGTACTTC.

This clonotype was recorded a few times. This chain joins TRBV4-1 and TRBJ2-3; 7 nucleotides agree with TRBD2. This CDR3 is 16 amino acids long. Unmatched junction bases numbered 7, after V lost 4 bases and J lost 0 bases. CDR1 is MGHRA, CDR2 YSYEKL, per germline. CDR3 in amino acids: CASSLRGAGSTDTQYF. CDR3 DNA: TGCGCCAGCAGCCTACGAGGAGCGGGAAGCACAGATACGCAGTATTTT.

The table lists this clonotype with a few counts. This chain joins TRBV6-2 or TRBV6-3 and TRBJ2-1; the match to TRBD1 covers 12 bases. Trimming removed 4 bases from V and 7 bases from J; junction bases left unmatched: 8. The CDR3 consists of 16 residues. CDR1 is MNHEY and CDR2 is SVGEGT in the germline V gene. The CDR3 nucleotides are TGTGCCAGCAGTTCAGTCCGGGACAGGGGGCGAAATGAGCAGTTCTTC. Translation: CASSSVRDRGRNEQFF.

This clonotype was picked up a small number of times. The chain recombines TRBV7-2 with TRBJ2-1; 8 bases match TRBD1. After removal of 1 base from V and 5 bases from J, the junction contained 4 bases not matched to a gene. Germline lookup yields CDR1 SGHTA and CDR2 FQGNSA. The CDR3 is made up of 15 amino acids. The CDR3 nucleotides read TGTGCCAGCAGCTTAGTACAGGGGGGCCACAATGAGCAGTTCTTC. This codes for CASSLVQGGHNEQFF.

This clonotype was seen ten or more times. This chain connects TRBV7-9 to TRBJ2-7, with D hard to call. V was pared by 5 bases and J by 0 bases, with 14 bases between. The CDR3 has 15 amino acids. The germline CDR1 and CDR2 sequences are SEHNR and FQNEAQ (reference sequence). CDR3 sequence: CASSNSESSSYEQYF. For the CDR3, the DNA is TGTGCCAGCAGCAACTCGGAATCGAGCTCCTACGAGCAGTACTTC.

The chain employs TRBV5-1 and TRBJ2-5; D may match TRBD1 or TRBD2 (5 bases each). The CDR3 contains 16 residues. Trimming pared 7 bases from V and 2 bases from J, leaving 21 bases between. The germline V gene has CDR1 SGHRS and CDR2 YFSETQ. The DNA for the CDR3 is TGCGCCAGCCGGGTCGGGGCAGGGTCCTCACAAGAGACCCAGTACTTC. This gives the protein CASRVGAGSSQETQYF. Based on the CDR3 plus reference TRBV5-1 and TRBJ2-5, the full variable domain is KAGVTQTPRYLIKTRGQQVTLSCSPISGHRSVSWYQQTPGQGLQFLFEYFSETQRNKGNFPGRFSGRQFSNSRSEMNVSTLELGDSALYLCASRVGAGSSQETQYFGPGTRLLVL.

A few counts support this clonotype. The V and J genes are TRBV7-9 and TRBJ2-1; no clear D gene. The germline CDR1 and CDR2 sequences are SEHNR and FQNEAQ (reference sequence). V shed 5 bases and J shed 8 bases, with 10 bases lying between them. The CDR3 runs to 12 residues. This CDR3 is CASSLSFDEQFF. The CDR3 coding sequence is TGTGCCAGCAGCCTAAGTTTCGATGAGCAGTTCTTC.

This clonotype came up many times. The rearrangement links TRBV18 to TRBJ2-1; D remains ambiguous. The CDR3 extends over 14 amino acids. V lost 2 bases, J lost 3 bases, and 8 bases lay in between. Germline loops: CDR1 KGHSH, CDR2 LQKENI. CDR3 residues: CASSPSKVYNEQFF. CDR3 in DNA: TGTGCCAGCTCACCATCAAAAGTCTACAATGAGCAGTTCTTC.

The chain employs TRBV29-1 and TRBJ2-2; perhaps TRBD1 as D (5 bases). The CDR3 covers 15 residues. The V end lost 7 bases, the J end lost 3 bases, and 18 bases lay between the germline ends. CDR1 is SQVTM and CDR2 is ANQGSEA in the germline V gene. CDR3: CSAQMAGLYTGELFF. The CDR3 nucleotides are TGCAGCGCTCAAATGGCAGGGCTTTACACCGGGGAGCTGTTTTTT.

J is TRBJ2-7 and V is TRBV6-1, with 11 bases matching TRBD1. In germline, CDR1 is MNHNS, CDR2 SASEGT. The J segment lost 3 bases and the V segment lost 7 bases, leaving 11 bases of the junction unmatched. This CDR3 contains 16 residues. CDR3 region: CASTLQDRGQIYEQYF. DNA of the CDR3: TGTGCCAGCACTCTCCAGGACAGGGGGCAAATCTACGAGCAGTACTTC.

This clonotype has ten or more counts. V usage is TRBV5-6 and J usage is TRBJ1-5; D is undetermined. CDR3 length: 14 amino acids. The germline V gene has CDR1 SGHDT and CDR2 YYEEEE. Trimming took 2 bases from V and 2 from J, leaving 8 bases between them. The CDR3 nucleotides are TGTGCCAGCAGCTTAGCCGGTCGCAATCAGCCCCAGCATTTT. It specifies CASSLAGRNQPQHF.

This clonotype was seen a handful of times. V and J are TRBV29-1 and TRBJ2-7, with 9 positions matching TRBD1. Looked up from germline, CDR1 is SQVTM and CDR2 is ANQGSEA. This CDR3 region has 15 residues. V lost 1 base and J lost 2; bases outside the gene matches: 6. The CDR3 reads CSVEVVGQGTYEQYF. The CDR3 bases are TGCAGCGTTGAAGTTGTGGGACAGGGCACCTACGAGCAGTACTTC.

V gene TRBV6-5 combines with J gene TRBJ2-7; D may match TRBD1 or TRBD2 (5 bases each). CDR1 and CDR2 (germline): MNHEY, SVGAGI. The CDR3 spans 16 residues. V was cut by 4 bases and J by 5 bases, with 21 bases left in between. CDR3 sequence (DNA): TGTGCCAGCAGTTCCGAGGGACCGCAGAGGTCCAACGAGCAGTACTTC. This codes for CASSSEGPQRSNEQYF.

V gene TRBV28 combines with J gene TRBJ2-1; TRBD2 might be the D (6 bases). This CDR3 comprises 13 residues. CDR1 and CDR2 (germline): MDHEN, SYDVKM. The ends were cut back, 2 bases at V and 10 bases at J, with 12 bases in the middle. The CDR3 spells CASSLPPGREQFF. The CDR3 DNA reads TGTGCCAGCAGTTTACCTCCCGGGAGAGAGCAGTTCTTC.

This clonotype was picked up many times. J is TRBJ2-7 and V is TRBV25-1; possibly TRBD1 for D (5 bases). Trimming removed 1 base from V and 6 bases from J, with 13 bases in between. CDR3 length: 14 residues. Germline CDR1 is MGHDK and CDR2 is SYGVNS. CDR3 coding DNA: TGTGCCAGCAGTGAATTCGGCCAGGGCCGCGAGCAGTACTTC. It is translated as CASSEFGQGREQYF.

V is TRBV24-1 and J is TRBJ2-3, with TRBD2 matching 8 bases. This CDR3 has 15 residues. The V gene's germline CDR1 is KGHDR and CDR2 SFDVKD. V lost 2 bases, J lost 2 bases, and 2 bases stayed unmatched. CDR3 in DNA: TGTGCCACCAGTGATTGGCGGGGGGTCACAGATACGCAGTATTTT. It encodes CATSDWRGVTDTQYF.

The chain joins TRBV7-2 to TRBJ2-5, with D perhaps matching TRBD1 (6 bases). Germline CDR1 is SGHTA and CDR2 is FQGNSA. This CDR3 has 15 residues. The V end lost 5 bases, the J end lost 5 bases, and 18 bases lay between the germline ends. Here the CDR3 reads CASSPYRDTAETQYF. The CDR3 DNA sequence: TGTGCCAGCAGCCCCTACCGGGACACGGCGGAGACCCAGTACTTC.

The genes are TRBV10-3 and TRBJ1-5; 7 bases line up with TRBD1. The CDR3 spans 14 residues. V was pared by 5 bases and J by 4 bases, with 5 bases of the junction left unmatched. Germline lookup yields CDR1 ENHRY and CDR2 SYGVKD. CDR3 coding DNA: TGTGCCATCAGTCAAGACAGGGCGAATCAGCCCCAGCATTTT. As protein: CAISQDRANQPQHF.

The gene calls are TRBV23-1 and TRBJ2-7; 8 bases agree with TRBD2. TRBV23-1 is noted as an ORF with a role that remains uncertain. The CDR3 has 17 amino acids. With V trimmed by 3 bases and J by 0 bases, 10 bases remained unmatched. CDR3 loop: CASSHRAQRGSSYEQYF. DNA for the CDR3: TGCGCCAGCAGTCACAGGGCACAGCGGGGGAGCTCCTACGAGCAGTACTTC.

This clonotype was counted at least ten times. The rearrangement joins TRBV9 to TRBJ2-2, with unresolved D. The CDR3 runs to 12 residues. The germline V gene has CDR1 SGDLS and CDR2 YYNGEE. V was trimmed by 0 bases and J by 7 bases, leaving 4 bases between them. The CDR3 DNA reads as TGTGCCAGCAGCGTAGGCGGCGGGGAGCTGTTTTTT. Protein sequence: CASSVGGGELFF.

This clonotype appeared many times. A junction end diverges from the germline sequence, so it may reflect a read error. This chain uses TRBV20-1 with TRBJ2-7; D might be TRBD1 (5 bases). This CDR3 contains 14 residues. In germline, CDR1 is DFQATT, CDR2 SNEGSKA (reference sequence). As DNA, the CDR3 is TGCAGTGCCAGAGGTCAGGGAAACTCCTACGAGCAGTACTTC. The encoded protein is CSARGQGNSYEQYF.

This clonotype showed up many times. The CDR3 DNA is TGTGCCAGCAGCCAAGGACTAGTTTACGAGCAGTACTTC. Amino acid sequence: CASSQGLVYEQYF. The V gene is TRBV3-1, the J gene TRBJ2-7; a possible D gene is TRBD2 (6 bases). The CDR3 is made up of 13 amino acids. Trimming removed 1 base at V and 4 bases at J, with 8 bases between. Germline lookup yields CDR1 LGHDT and CDR2 YNNKEL (reference sequence).